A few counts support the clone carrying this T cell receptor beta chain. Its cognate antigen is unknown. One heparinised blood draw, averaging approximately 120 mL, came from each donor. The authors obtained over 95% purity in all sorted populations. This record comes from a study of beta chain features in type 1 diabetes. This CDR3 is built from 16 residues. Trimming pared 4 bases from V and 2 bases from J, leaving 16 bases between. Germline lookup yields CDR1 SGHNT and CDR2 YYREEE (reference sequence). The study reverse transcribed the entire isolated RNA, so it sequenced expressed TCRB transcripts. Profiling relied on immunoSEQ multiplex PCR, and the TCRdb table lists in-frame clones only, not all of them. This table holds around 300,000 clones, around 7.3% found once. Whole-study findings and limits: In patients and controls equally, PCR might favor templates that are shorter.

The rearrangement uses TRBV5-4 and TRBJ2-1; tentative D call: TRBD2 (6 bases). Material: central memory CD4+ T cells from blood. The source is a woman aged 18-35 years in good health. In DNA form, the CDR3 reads TGTGCCAGCAGCGCAACAAGCGGGCTGACCTACAATGAGCAGTTCTTC. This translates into CASSATSGLTYNEQFF.